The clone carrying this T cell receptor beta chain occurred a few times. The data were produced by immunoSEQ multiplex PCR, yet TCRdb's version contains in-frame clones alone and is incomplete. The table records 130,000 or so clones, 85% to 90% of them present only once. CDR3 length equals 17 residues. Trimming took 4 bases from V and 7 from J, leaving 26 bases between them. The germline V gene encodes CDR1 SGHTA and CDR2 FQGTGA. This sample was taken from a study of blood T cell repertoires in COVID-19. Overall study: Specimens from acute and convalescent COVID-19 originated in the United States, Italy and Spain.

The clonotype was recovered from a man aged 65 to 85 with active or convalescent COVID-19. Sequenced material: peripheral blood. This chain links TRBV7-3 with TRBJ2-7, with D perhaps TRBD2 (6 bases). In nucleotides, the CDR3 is TGTGCCAGCAGCTCCCGGGGAGGAGGGAGCAGTTTGGGTGAGCAGTACTTC. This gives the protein CASSSRGGGSSLGEQYF.